The following is a T cell receptor (beta chain) sequence with its context. TCRdb keeps only in-frame clones here, not all; method: immunoSEQ multiplex PCR. The sample includes about 450,000 clones, 70% to 85% of them seen just once. The data were taken from a study of shared clonotypes between healthy human individuals. Germline V lookup: CDR1 GTSNPN, CDR2 SVGIG (reference sequence). Trimming at V came to 2 bases and at J to 5 bases, leaving 14 bases not matched to a gene. This CDR3 contains 16 residues. There were no recent acute infections or vaccinations among the donors, who were healthy HIV-negative adults. Every one of the donors was a Caucasian adult that lived in Nashville, Tennessee. Unsorted samples relied on 80 million to 90 million PBMCs, which served as the source of genomic DNA.

The rearrangement links TRBV30 to TRBJ2-5; 7 nucleotides match TRBD2. Sequencing used PBMCs. This TCR derives from a woman between 40 and 50 years old in good health. Some clones in this sample may be carry-over from other donors' samples. The CDR3 bases are TGTGCCTGGAGTACGACTAGCTGGGGGTTGCGGGAGACCCAGTACTTC. Protein: CAWSTTSWGLRETQYF. Filled out from reference TRBV30 and TRBJ2-5, the complete variable domain reads SQTIHQWPATLVQPVGSPLSLECTVEGTSNPNLYWYRQAAGRGLQLLFYSVGIGQISSEVPQNLSASRPQDRQFILSSKKLLLSDSGFYLCAWSTTSWGLRETQYFGPGTRLLVL.